This TCR beta chain was documented in a study of shared clonotypes between healthy human individuals (dated by TCRdb to the early 2020s). General notes on the study: Three men and a couple of women, aged 18 to 49 years, made up the cohort. Per donor, three plates each were used for CD4 naive and CD4 memory, two for CD8 naive, and one for CD8 memory. Blood TCR repertoires of roughly five healthy adults were deeply sequenced to estimate repertoire size and the extent of clonotype sharing between individuals. To increase sequencing depth and limit assay-specific biases, TCR repertoire library preparation and sequencing were carried out by different laboratories using diverse techniques. Each donor's leukapheresis produced roughly between roughly 0.85 and 10 billion PBMCs. Results the study describes overall, beyond this receptor: Compared with non-shared clonotypes, the clonotypes found in all four sorted-subset donors had higher generation probabilities. Naive subsets generally had larger estimated clonotype richness than memory subsets did. Incomplete sequencing was indicated by rarefaction of sorted-subset datasets, despite the large sequencing depth. Sharing across a few donors was observed for about 5% of naive CD4, about 3.2% of naive CD8, about 2.3% of memory CD4, and less than 0.45% of memory CD8 clonotypes. Because the study included a small number of donors, the genetic and exposure-history diversity represented was limited. Based on pairwise subsampling, the degree of clonotype sharing among donors was expected to be affected by sequencing depth. Sampling was restricted to blood, and TCR repertoires in tissues likely differ from the TCR repertoires found in blood.

Clipping removes 3 bases from V and 3 bases from J, with 8 as the unmatched junction base count. From the germline V gene, CDR1 is SGDLS and CDR2 is YYNGEE. From cysteine to phenylalanine, the CDR3 is 15 amino acids long. This entry keeps only the CDR3 DNA: 45 bases, framed from base 1. Regarding this clone: Its antigen specificity is not known. No base-level quality is on record; no much larger clone is a single base apart. The same CDR3 arises from other DNA sequences in this sample as well.

The donors were healthy, HIV-negative adults with no recently reported acute infections or vaccinations. Only Caucasian adults living in Nashville, Tennessee, USA were represented among the donors. Magnetic negative selection was used to enrich CD4+ T cells, after which naive cells were positively selected on CD45RA and the negative fraction became the memory subset. Blood was collected by leukapheresis, and PBMCs were isolated by Ficoll-Histopaque density gradient centrifugation and then cryopreserved in liquid nitrogen vapor phase. Analytical flow cytometry was used to check the purity and quantity of each magnetically sorted T cell population. Each sorted fraction had its genomic DNA isolated and then quantified by UV absorbance on a Nanodrop 2000c. Using the deep immunoSEQ assay, TCR CDR3 regions were amplified from genomic DNA by multiplex PCR. Genomic DNA extracted from each cell subset was distributed evenly over all wells of several immunoSEQ 96-well plates, and each plate served as one replicate. For sorted subsets, 150 to 250 ng of genomic DNA, equivalent to 30,000 or so T cell genomes, went into each replicate PCR. Purified libraries were measured with a Qubit 3.0 fluorometer, size-checked on a Bioanalyzer 2100, and measured again with the KAPA Library Quantification kit. Every immunoSEQ 96-well plate was sequenced on a separate single-read 150-cycle Illumina NextSeq 550 flow cell. Under the source paper's analysis protocol: Because the immunoSEQ output held only junctional sequences and lacked quality scores, the filtering could not match the filtering applied to full-length reads. To assign V/J genes and CDR3, sequences were annotated using PyIR, a Python wrapper for IgBLAST v1.9, with IMGT germline references. Reads were filtered out if the reads had weak V/J assignments (E-value above 1e-6), no CDR3, stop codons, out-of-frame junctions, or ambiguous translated residues. V3J clonotypes were defined by identical inferred V gene, J gene, and CDR3 amino acid sequence. Percentage overlap between repertoires was calculated by dividing the number of shared unique clonotypes by the size of the smaller repertoire. Three approaches were used to assess repertoire richness: RTK rarefaction, the Chao1 estimator, and Recon v2.1 estimates of unobserved clonotypes. For all TCRbeta clonotypes obtained by the gDNA method from four donors, generation probabilities were computed with OLGA. TCRdb took over this immuneACCESS table, retaining in-frame rearrangements with V and J assigned. Such tables are incomplete; in checked studies, under half of the missing clones stem from an unresolved V gene, and the remainder is unexplained. The D gene and trimming were derived from the DNA, and the V and J assignments and clone size from that table. Recorded for this sample are 2,500,000 or so clones; about 92% of them occurred a single time. Clones ranked in the top ten supply 0.11% to 0.15% of the sample.

Recombination connected TRBV9 to TRBJ2-5, with 7 bases in between that match TRBD1. The sequence was collected from a young man in good health. The sequenced sample was naive CD4+ T cells sorted from blood. The sample's cell subset or site label is to be understood as: CD45RA+ positively selected. The bases are TGTGCCAGCAGCGCCACCGGGACAGAAAAAGAGACCCAGTACTTC. Its protein reads: CASSATGTEKETQYF.